This passage covers 27 T cell receptor beta chains from one sample sequenced in a study of shared clonotypes between healthy human individuals (TCRdb year 2020). Library preparation was by the immunoSEQ multiplex PCR assay. The immuneACCESS repertoire file appears here via TCRdb, limited to in-frame rearrangements. These files lack a portion of the clones; in checked studies, under half of the deficit traces to unresolved V genes, and the cause of the others is not known. Within this sample are approximately 710,000 clones, with about 90% of them counted one time only. The ten largest account for 34% of the sample. Sequencing was carried out using memory CD8+ T cells from PBMCs. The cell subset or site label for this specimen denotes: CD45RO+ cells pooled with CCR7-negative TemRA cells. All receptors derive from a man between 18 and 29 years old in good health. Some clones in this sample may be carry-over from other donors' samples.

The chain combines TRBV7-9 with TRBJ2-3; no clear D. Looked up from germline, CDR1 is SEHNR and CDR2 is FQNEAQ (reference sequence). This CDR3 comprises 14 residues. Trimming took 5 bases from V and 0 from J, leaving 9 bases between them. The CDR3 coding sequence is TGTGCCAGCAGCCTCGGAATCAGCACAGATACGCAGTATTTT. Translation gives CASSLGISTDTQYF.

For the CDR3, the DNA is TGTGCCAGCAGTTTATTTCCCTCAACATCTCTTTGGGTCTACAATGAGCAGTTCTTC. The encoded protein is CASSLFPSTSLWVYNEQFF. The rearrangement uses TRBV28 and TRBJ2-1; D not certain. The germline V and J ends were trimmed by 1 base and 3 bases, with 22 bases remaining between them. CDR3 length equals 19 residues. Germline loops: CDR1 MDHEN, CDR2 SYDVKM.

The gene calls are TRBV27 and TRBJ2-3; D not resolved. This CDR3 has 11 residues. Germline V gene sequence: CDR1 MNHEY, CDR2 SMNVEV (reference sequence). Trimming removed 5 bases from V and 5 bases from J, with 5 bases in between. The CDR3 protein is CASSDLDTQYF. The CDR3 DNA is TGTGCCAGCAGTGACTTAGATACGCAGTATTTT.

This clone was counted only a few times. This rearrangement joins TRBV7-9 to TRBJ2-7, with 9 bases aligning to TRBD1. The germline V gene encodes CDR1 SEHNR and CDR2 FQNEAQ (reference sequence). The J segment lost 0 bases and the V segment lost 9 bases, leaving 3 bases of the junction unmatched. The CDR3 runs to 13 residues. The CDR3 region is CASTGGTSYEQYF. The CDR3 bases are TGTGCCAGTACAGGGGGCACCTCCTACGAGCAGTACTTC. The whole variable domain, filled in from reference TRBV7-9 and TRBJ2-7, reads DTGVSQNPRHKITKRGQNVTFRCDPISEHNRLYWYRQTLGQGPEFLTYFQNEAQLEKSRLLSDRFSAERPKGSFSTLEIQRTEQGDSAMYLCASTGGTSYEQYFGPGTRLTVT.

V usage is TRBV10-3 and J usage is TRBJ2-2; D gene ambiguous. CDR3 length equals 17 residues. Germline assignment: CDR1 ENHRY and CDR2 SYGVKD. Trimming pared 7 bases from V and 3 bases from J, leaving 21 bases between. Here the CDR3 reads CAIMVTSDRTYTGELFF. As DNA, the CDR3 is TGTGCCATCATGGTGACGAGCGACCGAACGTACACCGGGGAGCTGTTTTTT.

The CDR3 DNA is TGTGCTAGTCGGAGCTCCGGGGCCAGACCAGATACGCAGTATTTT. Translating gives CASRSSGARPDTQYF. The chain joins TRBV12-5 to TRBJ2-3; the D gene could be TRBD1 or TRBD2 (5 bases each). Looked up from germline, CDR1 is LGHNT and CDR2 is FRNRAP. V shed 8 bases and J shed 4 bases, with 19 bases lying between them. The CDR3 has 15 residues.

The rearrangement uses TRBV27 and TRBJ2-7; unclear D gene. The germline CDR1 and CDR2 sequences are MNHEY and SMNVEV (reference sequence). The germline V and J ends were trimmed by 0 bases and 5 bases, with 5 bases remaining between them. This CDR3 is 12 amino acids long. The CDR3 region is CASSLSGHEQYF. DNA for the CDR3: TGTGCCAGCAGTTTATCCGGGCACGAGCAGTACTTC.

The V call is TRBV9, the J call TRBJ2-7; a possible D gene is TRBD2 (5 bases). Germline V gene sequence: CDR1 SGDLS, CDR2 YYNGEE. Trimming left V 0 bases short and J 6 bases short, with 10 bases between. This CDR3 spans 13 amino acids. Written as DNA, the CDR3 is TGTGCCAGCAGCGTAGCCCCCACTAGCGAGCAGTACTTC. Its protein is CASSVAPTSEQYF.

The V and J genes are TRBV4-1 and TRBJ2-5; 9 bases fit TRBD2. The CDR3 totals 17 residues. V lost 2 bases to trimming and J lost 3 bases; unmatched junction nucleotides: 10. Germline V gene data show CDR1 as MGHRA and CDR2 as YSYEKL. CDR3 in amino acids: CASSQRDRGGREETQYF. DNA of the CDR3: TGCGCCAGCAGCCAAAGGGACCGGGGCGGGAGGGAAGAGACCCAGTACTTC.

This chain connects TRBV6-5 to TRBJ1-1; D ambiguous. V was clipped by 6 bases and J by 0 bases, with 14 bases between them. Per the germline V gene, CDR1 is MNHEY and CDR2 is SVGAGI. This CDR3 region has 15 residues. CDR3 nucleotide sequence: TGTGCCAGCAGACACACATCGGGGATGAACACTGAAGCTTTCTTT. It encodes CASRHTSGMNTEAFF.

This clone was detected only once. The chain recombines TRBV27 with TRBJ2-3; possibly TRBD1 or TRBD2 for D (5 bases each). The CDR3 runs to 15 residues. From germline, CDR1 is MNHEY and CDR2 SMNVEV (reference sequence). Trimming left V 2 bases short and J 2 bases short, with 11 bases between. The DNA of the CDR3 is TGTGCCAGCAGTTTACAGGGACGGATCACAGATACGCAGTATTTT. This translates into CASSLQGRITDTQYF.

V and J are TRBV27 and TRBJ2-7; D may be TRBD1 (5 bases). The CDR3 consists of 12 residues. V dropped 8 bases and J dropped 0 bases, with 8 bases sitting between them. Germline loops: CDR1 MNHEY, CDR2 SMNVEV (reference sequence). The CDR3 DNA reads as TGTGCCAGCGGTCAGGGCTCCTACGAGCAGTACTTC. Amino acids: CASGQGSYEQYF.

The chain carries TRBV28 and TRBJ1-1; D is possibly TRBD1 (6 bases). This CDR3 has 13 amino acids. Per germline, CDR1 MDHEN and CDR2 SYDVKM. V was cut by 6 bases and J by 5 bases, with 13 bases left in between. DNA of the CDR3: TGTGCCAGCAGCCCTCCAGGGGATACTGAAGCTTTCTTT. Amino acid sequence: CASSPPGDTEAFF. The whole variable domain, filled in from reference TRBV28 and TRBJ1-1, reads DVKVTQSSRYLVKRTGEKVFLECVQDMDHENMFWYRQDPGLGLRLIYFSYDVKMKEKGDIPEGYSVSREKKERFSLILESASTNQTSMYLCASSPPGDTEAFFGQGTRLTVV.

The chain employs TRBV7-7 and TRBJ2-5; 7 nucleotides align to TRBD1. With 2 bases clipped from V and 3 bases from J, the junction kept 15 bases outside the gene matches. This CDR3 contains 18 residues. The V gene's germline CDR1 is SSHAT and CDR2 FNYEAQ (reference sequence). Here the CDR3 DNA reads TGTGCCAGCAGCTTACATGTTTCAGGGTTGGGACAGAAAGAGACCCAGTACTTC. It codes for CASSLHVSGLGQKETQYF.

CDR3 region: CASSEIELPYNEQFF. In nucleotides, the CDR3 is TGTGCCAGCAGTGAAATTGAGTTGCCCTACAATGAGCAGTTCTTC. The chain has TRBV25-1 and TRBJ2-1; D is undetermined. Germline CDR1 reads MGHDK; CDR2 reads SYGVNS. V was trimmed by 2 bases and J by 2 bases, leaving 10 bases between them. The CDR3 extends over 15 amino acids.

The V gene is TRBV6-6, the J gene TRBJ1-5; D is ambiguous. Germline V CDR1 and CDR2: MNHNY, SVGAGI (reference sequence). Trimming stripped 6 bases from V and 12 bases from J, with 15 bases between. This CDR3 contains 12 residues. CDR3: CASSLGLRDQHF. The CDR3 DNA sequence: TGTGCCAGCAGCCTCGGACTGAGAGACCAGCATTTT.

Of note for this clone: This likely came from a read error, as a far larger clone is one base away. The chain is built from TRBV30 and TRBJ2-5; D might be TRBD2 (6 bases). The CDR3 length is 14 residues. Germline CDR1 reads GTSNPN; CDR2 reads SVGIG (reference sequence). The CDR3 DNA is TGTGCCTGGAGTGCCCGGGATTCGGGAGAGGCCCAGTACTTC. This gives the protein CAWSARDSGEAQYF.

The J gene is TRBJ1-2, the V gene TRBV13; the D is unclear. There are 13 residues in the CDR3. The V gene's germline CDR1 is PRHDT and CDR2 FYEKMQ (reference sequence). Trimming removed 4 bases from V and 13 bases from J, with 19 bases in between. The CDR3 region is CASSSSVGIGVTF. Written as DNA, the CDR3 is TGTGCCAGCAGCTCCTCCGTGGGGATTGGAGTCACCTTC.

With respect to this clone: Given a far larger clone just one base away, this is likely a sequencing read error. The gene calls are TRBV6-6 and TRBJ2-7; TRBD1 agrees at 7 bases. Germline CDR1 MNHNY, CDR2 SVGAGI (reference sequence). The CDR3 is 14 amino acids. The CDR3 DNA follows: TGTGCCAGCAGGCCCGGGACAGTCTCCTACGGGCAGTACTTC. It is translated as CASRPGTVSYGQYF.

The V gene is TRBV14, the J gene TRBJ2-6; D is uncertain. Trimming removed 0 bases at V and 0 bases at J, with 12 bases between. The CDR3 spans 18 residues. Germline loops: CDR1 SGHDN, CDR2 FVKESK. The CDR3 nucleotides read TGTGCCAGCAGCCAAGACTTTCAACCCCCCTCTGGGGCCAACGTCCTGACTTTC. The encoded protein is CASSQDFQPPSGANVLTF.

The chain recombines TRBV6-5 with TRBJ2-7, with 10 bases identical to TRBD1. CDR1 MNHEY and CDR2 SVGAGI come from the germline V gene. The CDR3 has 16 residues. J gave up 6 bases and V 0 bases, and 8 bases lay outside the gene matches. The CDR3 is CASSYSRDRGSLEQYF. DNA for the CDR3: TGTGCCAGCAGTTACTCGAGGGACAGGGGCTCCCTCGAGCAGTACTTC.

The J gene is TRBJ2-3, the V gene TRBV15; 10 nucleotides line up with TRBD1. The CDR3 contains 19 residues. With V trimmed by 1 base and J by 2 bases, 12 bases remained unmatched. Germline values: CDR1 LNHNV, CDR2 YYDKDF (reference sequence). The CDR3 coding sequence is TGTGCCACCAGCAGAGGGACAGGGGGGCCGCATAAAACCACAGATACGCAGTATTTT. It encodes CATSRGTGGPHKTTDTQYF.

V usage is TRBV4-1 and J usage is TRBJ1-1, with a tentative D call TRBD1 (5 bases). Per the germline V gene, CDR1 is MGHRA and CDR2 is YSYEKL. Deletions cut 3 bases from V and 5 bases from J, with 7 bases between. CDR3 length: 12 residues. This chain's CDR3 is CASSHPGTEAFF. CDR3 nucleotides: TGCGCCAGCAGCCACCCAGGGACTGAAGCTTTCTTT.

V gene TRBV7-3 combines with J gene TRBJ2-5; TRBD2 matches at 15 bases. The CDR3 is 17 residues long. V shed 5 bases and J 4 bases; nucleotides not matched to a gene: 8. Germline CDR1 and CDR2: SGHTA and FQGTGA. DNA for the CDR3: TGTGCCAGCAGCGCCGGACTAGCGGGAGGGGAGGGAGAGACCCAGTACTTC. Its translation is CASSAGLAGGEGETQYF.

The chain combines TRBV7-3 with TRBJ1-5; TRBD1 might be the D (6 bases). Germline V gives CDR1 SGHTA, CDR2 FQGTGA. Trimming cost V 5 bases and J 4 bases, with 9 bases left between them. The CDR3 extends over 13 amino acids. The CDR3 DNA sequence: TGTGCCAGCAGCCCTACAGGGAATCAGCCCCAGCATTTT. Protein sequence: CASSPTGNQPQHF.

CDR3 DNA: TGTGCCAGTAAAGAGCGGGAGCACTCCTACGAGCAGTACTTC. It encodes CASKEREHSYEQYF. The V and J genes are TRBV27 and TRBJ2-7; 8 nucleotides match TRBD2. Germline trimming cut 9 bases from V and 0 bases from J; bases unmatched to any gene: 7. The CDR3 is 14 amino acids. Germline assignment: CDR1 MNHEY and CDR2 SMNVEV (reference sequence).

The genes are TRBV5-1 and TRBJ1-1, with 9 bases fitting TRBD1. J gave up 4 bases and V 3 bases, and 4 bases lay outside the gene matches. Germline V gene data show CDR1 as SGHRS and CDR2 as YFSETQ. The CDR3 has 14 residues. CDR3 loop: CASSSTGGFTEAFF. For the CDR3, the DNA is TGCGCCAGCAGCTCGACAGGGGGGTTCACTGAAGCTTTCTTT.